This TCR beta chain was profiled in a study of cytomegalovirus exposure and HLA in healthy donors. The ends lost 4 bases at V and 0 bases at J; junction bases unmatched: 12. The CDR3 totals 18 residues. CDR1 and CDR2 (germline): SGHVS, FQNEAQ. Unrecorded immune exposure was likely among donors, who were nominally healthy when sampled. Study-level points and caveats: In a later analysis, the majority of CMV-associated beta chains seemingly showed HLA restriction. When the data were analyzed later, several of the most significant clusters appeared to be linked to common viral pathogens. TCR beta V segments were, for the most part, productive about 87% or about 30% of the time in an earlier analysis.

In the PCR, 60 Vbeta and 13 Jbeta primers were used. Produced via immunoSEQ multiplex PCR; TCRdb's table is partial and in-frame only. The data show about 160,000 clones, 79% seen once. In regard to this clone: No antigen is known for it.

The source of this sequence is a man aged 35 to 55 in good health and CMV-seronegative. The specimen was PBMCs. This chain links TRBV7-8 with TRBJ1-5, with 7 bases matching TRBD1. CDR3 amino acids: CASSSPTGEAYSNQPQHF. In DNA form, the CDR3 reads TGTGCCAGCAGCTCCCCAACAGGGGAGGCATATAGCAATCAGCCCCAGCATTTT.